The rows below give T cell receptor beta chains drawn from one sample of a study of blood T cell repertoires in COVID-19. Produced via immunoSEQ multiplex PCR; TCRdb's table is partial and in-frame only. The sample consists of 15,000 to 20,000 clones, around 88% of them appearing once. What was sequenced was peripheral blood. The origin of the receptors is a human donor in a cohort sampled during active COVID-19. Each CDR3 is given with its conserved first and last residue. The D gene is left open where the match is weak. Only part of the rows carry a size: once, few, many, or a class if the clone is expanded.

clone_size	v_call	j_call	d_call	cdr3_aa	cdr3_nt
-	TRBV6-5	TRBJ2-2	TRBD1	CASKRGTVFPGELFF	TGTGCCAGCAAAAGGGGGACAGTATTCCCCGGGGAGCTGTTTTTT
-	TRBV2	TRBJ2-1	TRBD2	CASRRAGPPYNEQFF	TGTGCCAGCAGGCGAGCGGGGCCTCCCTACAATGAGCAGTTCTTC
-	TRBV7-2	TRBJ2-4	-	CASSPRRVAKNIQYF	TGTGCCAGCAGCCCGCGCCGGGTAGCCAAAAACATTCAGTACTTC
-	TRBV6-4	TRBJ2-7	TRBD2	CASQAYAGGTDAYEQYF	TGTGCCAGTCAAGCTTATGCGGGGGGGACAGACGCCTACGAGCAGTACTTC
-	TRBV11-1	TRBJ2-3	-	CASSLVSVTDTQYF	TGTGCCAGCAGCTTAGTGTCCGTCACAGATACGCAGTATTTT
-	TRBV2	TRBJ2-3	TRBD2	CASSAKSVSGGAGDTQYF	TGTGCCAGCAGTGCAAAATCGGTGTCCGGGGGGGCCGGAGATACGCAGTATTTT
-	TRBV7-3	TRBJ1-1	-	CASSLGTGRAEAFF	TGTGCCAGCAGCTTAGGTACAGGGAGGGCTGAAGCTTTCTTT
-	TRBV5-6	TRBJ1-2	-	CASTPVWGLGGYTF	TGTGCCAGCACTCCGGTTTGGGGCTTGGGAGGCTACACCTTC
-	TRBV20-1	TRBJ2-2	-	CSASNMAPGELFF	TGCAGTGCTAGTAACATGGCCCCCGGGGAGCTGTTTTTT
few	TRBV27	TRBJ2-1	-	CASSPQRADYNEQFF	TGTGCCAGCAGTCCTCAGCGGGCCGACTACAATGAGCAGTTCTTC
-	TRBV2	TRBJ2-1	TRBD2	CASSPSGRIYNEQFF	TGTGCCAGCAGTCCTAGCGGGAGGATCTACAATGAGCAGTTCTTC
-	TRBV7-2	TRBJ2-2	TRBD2	CASSLMGLAGVVGELFF	TGTGCCAGCAGCTTAATGGGACTAGCGGGAGTGGTCGGGGAGCTGTTTTTT
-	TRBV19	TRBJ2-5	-	CASKEGARETQYF	TGTGCCAGTAAGGAGGGGGCTCGTGAGACCCAGTACTTC
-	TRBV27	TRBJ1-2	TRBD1	CASSLYGTGFAGYTF	TGTGCCAGCAGTCTCTACGGGACAGGGTTCGCTGGCTACACCTTC
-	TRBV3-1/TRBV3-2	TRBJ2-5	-	CASRTAQETQYF	TGTGCCAGCAGGACAGCGCAAGAGACCCAGTACTTC
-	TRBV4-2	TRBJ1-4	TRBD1	CASSQGQGAGEKLFF	TGTGCCAGCAGCCAGGGACAGGGGGCTGGTGAAAAACTGTTTTTT
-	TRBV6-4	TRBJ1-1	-	CASSRPTPRRVNTEAFF	TGTGCCAGCAGTCGGCCCACCCCACGGAGGGTGAACACTGAAGCTTTCTTT
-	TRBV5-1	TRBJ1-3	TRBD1	CASSPGTGGNTIYF	TGCGCCAGCAGTCCAGGGACAGGCGGAAACACCATATATTTT
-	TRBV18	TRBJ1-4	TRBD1	CASSQRTGDEKLFF	TGTGCCAGCTCACAACGGACAGGGGATGAAAAACTGTTTTTT
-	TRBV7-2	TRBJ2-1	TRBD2	CASRPTSGSSYNEQFF	TGTGCCAGCAGGCCGACTAGCGGGAGCTCCTACAATGAGCAGTTCTTC
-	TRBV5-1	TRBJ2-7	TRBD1	CASFAGTGPYEQYF	TGCGCCAGCTTCGCCGGGACAGGGCCCTACGAGCAGTACTTC
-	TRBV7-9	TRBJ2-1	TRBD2	CASGRGGLRNEQFF	TGTGCCAGCGGCCGGGGGGGCCTGAGGAATGAGCAGTTCTTC
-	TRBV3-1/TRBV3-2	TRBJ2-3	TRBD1	CASRDRDRSPDTQYF	TGTGCCAGCAGAGACCGGGACAGGTCGCCAGATACGCAGTATTTT
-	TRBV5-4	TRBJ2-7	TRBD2	CASSDLAGGNYEQYF	TGTGCCAGCAGCGACCTAGCGGGGGGTAACTACGAGCAGTACTTC
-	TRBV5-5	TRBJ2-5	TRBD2	CASSWTSGRETQYF	TGTGCCAGCAGCTGGACTAGCGGTAGGGAGACCCAGTACTTC
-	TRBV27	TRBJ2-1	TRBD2	CASSLTSSGYNEQFF	TGTGCCAGCAGTTTAACGTCTAGCGGGTACAATGAGCAGTTCTTC
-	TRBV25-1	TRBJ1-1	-	CASRRGLGTEAFF	TGTGCCAGCAGAAGGGGACTAGGAACTGAAGCTTTCTTT
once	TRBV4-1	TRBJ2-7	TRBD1	CASSQDRGTATYEQYF	TGCGCCAGCAGCCAAGATAGGGGGACAGCCACCTACGAGCAGTACTTC
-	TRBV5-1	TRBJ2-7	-	CASSGAGTYYEQYF	TGCGCCAGCAGCGGCGCCGGGACTTATTACGAGCAGTACTTC
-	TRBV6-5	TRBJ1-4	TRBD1	CASWDSLNEKLFF	TGTGCCAGCTGGGACAGCCTTAATGAAAAACTGTTTTTT